This TCR beta chain is from a study of PD-1 blockade in classical Hodgkin lymphoma. V was clipped by 5 bases and J by 0 bases; unmatched bases: 6. The CDR3 runs 15 residues. CDR1 is SGHVS and CDR2 is FQNEAQ in the germline V gene. Study conclusions and caveats: No one has yet defined what causes the repertoire differences, which may be disease activity or prior therapy.

Remarks on this clone: The antigen is not known.

All patients experienced relapse after autologous stem cell transplantation, and brentuximab vedotin exposure was variable. The study recorded best responses of complete response, partial response or progressive disease. Produced via immunoSEQ multiplex PCR; TCRdb's table is partial and in-frame only. The data hold roughly 28,000 clones, with 65% to 75% observed a single time. The input for sequencing was peripheral blood mononuclear cells (PBMCs), taken before the second cycle of nivolumab. The chain uses TRBV7-8 and TRBJ2-7, with 8 nucleotides matching TRBD1. The receptor's source is a human donor with classical Hodgkin lymphoma. The CDR3 here is CASSLRQGLSYEQYF. The CDR3 DNA sequence: TGTGCCAGCAGCCTCCGACAGGGGCTCTCCTACGAGCAGTACTTC.